The source of this T cell receptor beta chain is a study of blood T cells in healthy people across ages. Germline V gene lookup returns CDR1 LGHNA and CDR2 YSLEER. This CDR3 comprises 11 residues. The V end lost 1 base, the J end lost 12 bases, and 7 bases lay between the germline ends. Study-wide results and caveats: A greater number of naive CD4+ cells and higher diversity distinguished long-lived donors from aged donors. Observed TCR beta diversity per million T cells went down as age went up. This fall followed a roughly linear course with age.

Primers used in a second PCR of about 6 to 11 cycles were a sample-barcoded 5' primer and a J-beta primer mix. Using its own MiXCR run on the 5' RACE reads, TCRdb lists one record per CDR3 protein. This table has around 710,000 distinct CDR3 sequences, approximately 39% appearing once. This clonotype was found many times. Its target is unknown. Material: blood. This receptor was taken from a woman aged 55-69 years in good health. The gene calls are TRBV4-3 and TRBJ2-1; D gene uncertain. CDR3 amino acids: CASSQAKGQFF. Written as DNA, the CDR3 is TGCGCCAGCAGCCAAGCGAAGGGGCAGTTCTTC.